This T cell receptor (beta chain) emerged from a study of T cell clonotyping in hematopoietic cell transplantation. Study overall: Cytoreduction preceded collection of pretransplant recipient samples. Study conclusions and caveats: Pathologically expanded recipient clonotypes increased progressively from day 30 to day 180 as diversity fell.

As regards this clone: The target antigen is unknown.

The time point here: recipient sample about 28 days before transplant, after cytoreduction. Recipient blood drawn about 28 days pretransplant and days 30, 100, 180 after. Profiled with immunoSEQ multiplex PCR; TCRdb holds only in-frame clones, not every one. Of about 13,000 clones listed, over 80% were seen once; the top ten hold 16%. The sequence was collected from a man between 60 and 75 years old with acute myeloid leukemia. Some clones in this sample may be carry-over from other donors' samples. This specimen was peripheral blood mononuclear cells, taken before stem cell transplant.

The CDR3 protein is CASSQDWGGETQYF. As DNA, the CDR3 is TGCGCCAGCAGCCAAGATTGGGGGGGAGAGACCCAGTACTTC. V usage is TRBV4-3 and J usage is TRBJ2-5, with 7 positions matching TRBD2. Germline lookup yields CDR1 LGHNA and CDR2 YSLEER. V gave up 0 bases and J gave up 4 bases; unmatched junction bases: 2. The CDR3 runs 14 residues.